These 20 T cell receptor beta chains were sequenced from one sample in a study of blood T cell repertoires in COVID-19 (dated by TCRdb to 2018 to 2021). Libraries were made using the immunoSEQ multiplex PCR assay. Held by TCRdb, this immuneACCESS table contains in-frame sequences only and omits some clones. Under half of the omission traces to an unresolved V gene where checked; the cause of the rest is unknown. The sample table holds about 85,000 clones, of which around 90% were seen once. The top ten constitute approximately 4.3% of the sample. Input material: peripheral blood. These TCRs come from an elderly woman with active or convalescent COVID-19.

V usage is TRBV19 and J usage is TRBJ1-6; TRBD1 matches at 7 bases. The ends lost 7 bases at V and 6 bases at J; junction bases unmatched: 15. Per the germline V gene, CDR1 is LNHDA and CDR2 is SQIVND (reference sequence). The CDR3 spans 17 residues. The CDR3 DNA reads TGTGCCAGTACCCAACTACGGCCAGGGGGGATTAATTCACCCCTCCACTTT. The encoded protein is CASTQLRPGGINSPLHF.

The chain recombines TRBV6-5 with TRBJ2-1; D gene ambiguous. Germline V gene sequence: CDR1 MNHEY, CDR2 SVGAGI. The V end was cut by 0 bases, the J end by 9 bases, with 15 bases between. This CDR3 has 15 residues. The CDR3 nucleotides read TGTGCCAGCAGTTACTCGAGGTCCCGGATGAGTGAGCAGTTCTTC. Its protein is CASSYSRSRMSEQFF.

J is TRBJ1-4 and V is TRBV28, with TRBD1 matching over 7 bases. The CDR3 length is 15 residues. V trimming: 5 bases; J trimming: 7 bases; junction bases outside the gene matches: 10. From germline, CDR1 is MDHEN and CDR2 SYDVKM. The CDR3 loop is CASSPYRQGSEKLFF. CDR3 bases: TGTGCCAGCAGTCCGTACCGACAGGGTAGTGAAAAACTGTTTTTT.

The chain couples TRBV11-2 to TRBJ2-7; 12 bases line up with TRBD1. With V trimmed by 5 bases and J by 5 bases, 7 bases remained unmatched. Germline assignment: CDR1 SGHAT and CDR2 FQNNGV. This CDR3 has 15 amino acids. The CDR3 nucleotides are TGTGCCAGCAGCCCGGGACAGGGGGCTTGGGACGAGCAGTACTTC. Residues: CASSPGQGAWDEQYF.

The chain joins TRBV7-2 to TRBJ2-5, with 13 bases matching TRBD2. Germline loops: CDR1 SGHTA, CDR2 FQGNSA. The CDR3 runs to 17 residues. J gave up 2 bases and V 5 bases, and 8 bases lay outside the gene matches. For the CDR3, the DNA is TGTGCCAGCAGCCCGGGGACTAGCGGGATACTACAAGAGACCCAGTACTTC. The encoded protein is CASSPGTSGILQETQYF.

This clone has just one count. The chain is built from TRBV4-2 and TRBJ2-7; 8 nucleotides match TRBD1. CDR1 is LGHNA, CDR2 YNFKEQ, per germline. With V trimmed by 1 base and J by 3 bases, 5 bases remained unmatched. This CDR3 has 15 residues. For the CDR3, the DNA is TGTGCCAGCAGCCAAGCCGGGACAGGCGGCTACGAGCAGTACTTC. It yields the protein CASSQAGTGGYEQYF.

About this clone itself: An end of the junction differs from the germline gene, which may be a read error. The rearrangement links TRBV29-1 to TRBJ2-1, with D possibly TRBD2 on 6 matching bases. The germline CDR1 and CDR2 sequences are SQVTM and ANQGSEA. This CDR3 has 16 residues. CDR3 in amino acids: CSVEDWYLATYSEQFF. The DNA for the CDR3 is TGCAGCGTTGAAGATTGGTACCTAGCGACCTACAGTGAGCAGTTCTTC.

The chain uses TRBV10-2 and TRBJ2-3; 8 bases align to TRBD2. This CDR3 region has 16 residues. Germline assignment: CDR1 WSHSY and CDR2 SAAADI. Trimming at V came to 8 bases and at J to 0 bases, leaving 10 bases not matched to a gene. CDR3 loop: CASGGGPATSTDTQYF. The CDR3 DNA reads TGCGCCAGCGGCGGGGGGCCGGCAACGAGCACAGATACGCAGTATTTT.

The chain is built from TRBV24-1 and TRBJ2-3, with D unclear. The CDR3 loop spans 13 amino acids. The germline V gene has CDR1 KGHDR and CDR2 SFDVKD. Trimming left V 2 bases short and J 4 bases short, with 6 bases between. CDR3 in DNA: TGTGCCACCAGTGATTCAATCCCAGATACGCAGTATTTT. Protein: CATSDSIPDTQYF.

This clone was seen a single time. V gene TRBV7-9 combines with J gene TRBJ2-1, with TRBD2 matching 8 bases. The CDR3 runs 19 residues. The V gene's germline CDR1 is SEHNR and CDR2 FQNEAQ (reference sequence). J was trimmed by 0 bases and V by 1 base; bases with no gene match: 11. As DNA, the CDR3 is TGTGCCAGCAGCTTAGATCAAGGACTAGCAGCCTTCTCCTACAATGAGCAGTTCTTC. It translates to CASSLDQGLAAFSYNEQFF.

V usage is TRBV27 and J usage is TRBJ1-2; weak D call: TRBD1 (6 bases). Germline V lookup: CDR1 MNHEY, CDR2 SMNVEV (reference sequence). The V and J ends lost 3 bases and 0 bases respectively, with 11 bases between them. The CDR3 contains 15 residues. The CDR3 protein is CASSFQGPPNYGYTF. The CDR3 region has the DNA TGTGCCAGCAGTTTCCAGGGGCCCCCTAACTATGGCTACACCTTC.

The chain joins TRBV6-5 to TRBJ1-4, with 7 bases matching TRBD1. CDR3 length: 15 amino acids. The germline V gene encodes CDR1 MNHEY and CDR2 SVGAGI. After removal of 4 bases from V and 7 bases from J, the junction contained 9 bases not matched to a gene. In DNA form, the CDR3 reads TGTGCCAGCAGTTCTGGACAGGTGGTCGGTGAAAAACTGTTTTTT. Protein: CASSSGQVVGEKLFF.

CDR3 amino acids: CASSQEGLAGYEQYF. CDR3 nucleotides: TGTGCCAGCAGCCAAGAGGGACTAGCGGGTTACGAGCAGTACTTC. The chain carries TRBV14 and TRBJ2-7, with TRBD2 matching 12 bases. V lost 0 bases, J lost 4 bases, and 1 base stayed unmatched. The CDR3 extends over 15 amino acids. In germline, CDR1 is SGHDN, CDR2 FVKESK.

The V and J genes are TRBV5-1 and TRBJ2-1; 7 positions match TRBD1. Germline V CDR1 and CDR2: SGHRS, YFSETQ. This CDR3 comprises 14 residues. Trimming removed 0 bases from V and 5 bases from J; junction bases left unmatched: 2. The CDR3 bases are TGCGCCAGCAGCTTGGGACAGGGCCACAATGAGCAGTTCTTC. This gives the protein CASSLGQGHNEQFF.

The chain is built from TRBV24-1 and TRBJ2-7; 15 bases match TRBD2. V lost 2 bases to trimming and J lost 0 bases; unmatched junction nucleotides: 7. The CDR3 is 19 amino acids. Germline V lookup: CDR1 KGHDR, CDR2 SFDVKD. The CDR3 reads CATSDSGLAGGRSSYEQYF. Written as DNA, the CDR3 is TGTGCCACCAGTGATTCGGGACTAGCGGGGGGCAGGAGCTCCTACGAGCAGTACTTC.

J is TRBJ2-1 and V is TRBV19, with 8 positions matching TRBD1. CDR1 LNHDA and CDR2 SQIVND come from the germline V gene (reference sequence). With 3 bases clipped from V and 7 bases from J, the junction kept 14 bases outside the gene matches. The CDR3 is 17 amino acids. CDR3 sequence (DNA): TGTGCCAGTAGTATCGCCTGGGTGACAGGGGTAAGGAATGAGCAGTTCTTC. Translating gives CASSIAWVTGVRNEQFF. Filled out from reference TRBV19 and TRBJ2-1, the complete variable domain reads DGGITQSPKYLFRKEGQNVTLSCEQNLNHDAMYWYRQDPGQGLRLIYYSQIVNDFQKGDIAEGYSVSREKKESFPLTVTSAQKNPTAFYLCASSIAWVTGVRNEQFFGPGTRLTVL.

The V call is TRBV28, the J call TRBJ1-1, with a tentative D call TRBD1 (6 bases). Germline lookup yields CDR1 MDHEN and CDR2 SYDVKM. V was trimmed by 6 bases and J by 4 bases, leaving 21 bases between them. The CDR3 loop spans 16 amino acids. The CDR3 here is CASRELGGRIITEAFF. The CDR3 DNA is TGTGCCAGCAGGGAGCTGGGGGGGCGTATAATCACTGAAGCTTTCTTT. Together with reference TRBV28 and TRBJ1-1, the CDR3 gives the full variable domain: DVKVTQSSRYLVKRTGEKVFLECVQDMDHENMFWYRQDPGLGLRLIYFSYDVKMKEKGDIPEGYSVSREKKERFSLILESASTNQTSMYLCASRELGGRIITEAFFGQGTRLTVV.

The chain links TRBV5-1 to TRBJ1-4; TRBD1 agrees at 9 bases. This CDR3 spans 16 amino acids. Germline lookup yields CDR1 SGHRS and CDR2 YFSETQ. With 3 bases clipped from V and 0 bases from J, the junction kept 3 bases outside the gene matches. The chain's CDR3 is CASSSGQGATNEKLFF. In DNA, the CDR3 is TGCGCCAGCAGCTCGGGACAGGGAGCAACTAATGAAAAACTGTTTTTT.

This clone has a single count. The chain couples TRBV18 to TRBJ2-5; TRBD1 matches at 7 bases. CDR1 KGHSH and CDR2 LQKENI come from the germline V gene. The length of the CDR3 is 18 residues. V lost 4 bases, J lost 1 base, and 15 bases stayed unmatched. CDR3 amino acids: CASSQGGGRVRSQETQYF. DNA for the CDR3: TGTGCCAGCTCACAAGGGGGCGGCCGAGTCAGGTCCCAAGAGACCCAGTACTTC.

The J gene is TRBJ2-2, the V gene TRBV27, with 7 bases aligning to TRBD2. The germline V gene has CDR1 MNHEY and CDR2 SMNVEV (reference sequence). This CDR3 region has 15 residues. V trimming: 4 bases; J trimming: 2 bases; junction bases outside the gene matches: 4. The DNA of the CDR3 is TGTGCCAGCAGTTCCCTAGCGGACAACACCGGGGAGCTGTTTTTT. Its translation is CASSSLADNTGELFF.